A selection of T cell receptor beta chains follows, all from one sample in a study of cytomegalovirus exposure and HLA in healthy donors. TCRdb's table, derived via immunoSEQ multiplex PCR, lists solely in-frame clones and lacks some. The table includes 55,000 to 80,000 clones, around 75% detected once. Material: PBMCs. The receptors come from a man aged 65 to 79 in good health and CMV-seronegative. Each CDR3 is given with its conserved first and last residue. D genes are given only for firm matches. Size is omitted from some rows. Given values are once, few, many or a class for expanded clones.

J gene,V gene,D gene,clone size,CDR3 protein,CDR3 DNA
TRBJ2-7,TRBV7-2,-,-,CASSLEPLLGGEQYF,TGTGCCAGCAGCTTAGAGCCCCTATTGGGAGGCGAGCAGTACTTC
TRBJ1-1,TRBV11-2,-,-,CATGESAANTEAFF,TGTGCCACCGGAGAGTCGGCAGCCAACACTGAAGCTTTCTTT
TRBJ1-2,TRBV2,-,-,CASIRDMIVVLSGYTF,TGTGCCAGCATCAGGGACATGATTGTTGTTTTGTCAGGCTACACCTTC
TRBJ1-4,TRBV18,TRBD1,-,CASSPVGTGNEKLFF,TGTGCCAGCTCACCGGTAGGGACAGGGAATGAAAAACTGTTTTTT
TRBJ2-7,TRBV9,-,-,CASSPGDAYEQYF,TGTGCCAGCAGCCCTGGAGACGCCTACGAGCAGTACTTC
TRBJ1-2,TRBV27,-,-,CASSLLRGGAYGYTF,TGTGCCAGCAGTTTATTAAGGGGAGGGGCCTATGGCTACACCTTC
TRBJ1-1,TRBV6-1,-,few,CASSYLNTEAFF,TGTGCCAGCAGCTACCTTAACACTGAAGCTTTCTTT
TRBJ1-5,TRBV7-9,-,-,CSSSFEGNQPQHF,TGTTCCAGCAGCTTTGAGGGTAACCAGCCCCAGCATTTT
TRBJ2-7,TRBV7-8,TRBD1,-,CASSATGQVYEQYF,TGTGCCAGCAGCGCAACGGGACAGGTCTACGAGCAGTACTTC
TRBJ2-1,TRBV5-6,TRBD2,few,CASILAGGPSDEQFF,TGTGCCAGCATACTAGCGGGAGGGCCCTCGGATGAGCAGTTCTTC
TRBJ2-3,TRBV15,-,-,CATSKPIGRGFGTDTQYF,TGTGCCACCAGCAAACCGATCGGAAGGGGGTTTGGCACAGATACGCAGTATTTT
TRBJ2-3,TRBV2,TRBD2,once,CASKGPSGGTGTQYF,TGTGCCTCAAAAGGCCCTAGCGGGGGGACAGGTACGCAGTATTTT
TRBJ1-1,TRBV6-1,-,-,CASSESGSLTGNTEAFF,TGTGCCAGCAGTGAATCTGGAAGTTTGACAGGGAACACTGAAGCTTTCTTT
TRBJ1-5,TRBV19,TRBD1,-,CASSTPGTVSNQPQHF,TGTGCCAGTAGTACCCCCGGGACAGTCAGCAATCAGCCCCAGCATTTT
TRBJ2-6,TRBV2,-,-,CATQGSGANVLTF,TGTGCCACCCAGGGATCTGGGGCCAACGTCCTGACTTTC
TRBJ1-2,TRBV15,-,few,CATSRDQGFGYTF,TGTGCCACCAGCAGAGATCAGGGGTTCGGCTACACCTTC
TRBJ2-5,TRBV5-4,TRBD2,-,CASSWGSGNGETQYF,TGTGCCAGCAGCTGGGGGAGCGGGAATGGCGAGACCCAGTACTTC
TRBJ2-2,TRBV5-1,TRBD1,-,CASSLEGQGWAGELFF,TGCGCCAGCAGCTTGGAAGGACAGGGTTGGGCCGGGGAGCTGTTTTTT
TRBJ1-4,TRBV25-1,-,-,CASGGGSVATNEKLFF,TGTGCCAGCGGTGGGGGCTCAGTAGCAACTAATGAAAAACTGTTTTTT
TRBJ2-3,TRBV7-9,TRBD2,-,CASSLGASGNVGTDTQYF,TGTGCCAGCAGCTTAGGTGCTAGCGGGAACGTTGGCACAGATACGCAGTATTTT
TRBJ1-6,TRBV6-1,TRBD1,-,CASSDRGQVFNSPLHF,TGTGCCAGCAGTGACAGGGGGCAAGTATTTAATTCACCCCTCCACTTT
TRBJ1-4,TRBV27,TRBD1,-,CASSLLGQGPDEKLFF,TGTGCCAGCAGTTTATTAGGACAGGGCCCCGATGAAAAACTGTTTTTT
TRBJ1-4,TRBV7-9,-,-,CASSTASAGINEKLFF,TGTGCCAGCAGCACCGCGTCCGCGGGAATCAATGAAAAACTGTTTTTT
TRBJ2-7,TRBV11-2,TRBD1,-,CASSPGTGRYEQYF,TGTGCCAGCAGCCCCGGGACAGGGCGCTACGAGCAGTACTTC
TRBJ1-4,TRBV11-2,-,-,CASSLDPGNGKLFF,TGTGCCAGCAGCTTAGATCCCGGGAATGGAAAACTGTTTTTT
TRBJ2-1,TRBV27,TRBD2,-,CASIPGGLAGVSEQFF,TGTGCCAGTATACCCGGGGGGCTAGCGGGAGTTAGTGAGCAGTTCTTC
TRBJ2-4,TRBV7-2,-,-,CASSPRESKNIQYF,TGTGCCAGCAGCCCACGGGAGTCCAAAAACATTCAGTACTTC
TRBJ1-3,TRBV25-1,-,-,CASSDSESPGSGNTIYF,TGTGCCAGCAGTGATTCGGAGAGTCCCGGCTCTGGAAACACCATATATTTT
TRBJ1-2,TRBV27,TRBD1,-,CASRYQGAQHGYTF,TGTGCCAGCAGGTATCAGGGGGCGCAGCATGGCTACACCTTC
TRBJ2-7,TRBV10-3,-,-,CAISRESYEQYF,TGTGCCATCAGCAGGGAATCCTACGAGCAGTACTTC
TRBJ1-5,TRBV6-1,TRBD1,few,CASSDHGQGLSNQPQHF,TGTGCCAGCAGTGACCATGGACAGGGGCTAAGCAATCAGCCCCAGCATTTT
TRBJ2-7,TRBV7-2,-,-,CASSFSTGPSYEQYF,TGTGCCAGCAGCTTTAGTACAGGACCTTCGTACGAGCAGTACTTC
TRBJ2-7,TRBV10-2,TRBD2,-,CASSEGTSGTYEQYF,TGCGCCAGCAGTGAGGGGACTAGCGGGACTTACGAGCAGTACTTC
TRBJ2-7,TRBV7-6,TRBD1,-,CASAGQEAYEQYF,TGTGCCAGCGCAGGACAGGAGGCCTACGAGCAGTACTTC
TRBJ1-6,TRBV15,-,-,CATSRDGKGVSPLHF,TGTGCCACCAGCAGAGATGGCAAGGGGGTGTCACCCCTCCACTTT
TRBJ2-7,TRBV6-6,TRBD1,-,CASTPRDRESHEQYF,TGTGCCAGCACCCCCCGAGACAGGGAGTCCCACGAGCAGTACTTC
TRBJ2-1,TRBV5-6,-,-,CASSLKIMAVYNEQFF,TGTGCCAGCAGCTTGAAGATCATGGCCGTCTACAATGAGCAGTTCTTC
TRBJ1-6,TRBV27,TRBD1,-,CASTMGQINSPLHF,TGTGCCAGCACAATGGGACAGATTAATTCACCCCTCCACTTT
TRBJ2-7,TRBV6-5,TRBD2,few,CASSLAGENYEQYF,TGTGCCAGCAGTCTAGCGGGAGAGAACTACGAGCAGTACTTC
TRBJ2-3,TRBV5-6,-,-,CASSWGRTDTQYF,TGTGCCAGCAGCTGGGGCAGGACAGATACGCAGTATTTT
TRBJ2-3,TRBV11-3,TRBD2,-,CASSSGTSGTDTQYF,TGTGCCAGCAGCTCCGGGACTAGCGGCACAGATACGCAGTATTTT
TRBJ2-1,TRBV9,-,-,CASSVGGGVGATRNEQFF,TGTGCCAGCAGCGTAGGAGGGGGGGTGGGCGCTACAAGAAATGAGCAGTTCTTC